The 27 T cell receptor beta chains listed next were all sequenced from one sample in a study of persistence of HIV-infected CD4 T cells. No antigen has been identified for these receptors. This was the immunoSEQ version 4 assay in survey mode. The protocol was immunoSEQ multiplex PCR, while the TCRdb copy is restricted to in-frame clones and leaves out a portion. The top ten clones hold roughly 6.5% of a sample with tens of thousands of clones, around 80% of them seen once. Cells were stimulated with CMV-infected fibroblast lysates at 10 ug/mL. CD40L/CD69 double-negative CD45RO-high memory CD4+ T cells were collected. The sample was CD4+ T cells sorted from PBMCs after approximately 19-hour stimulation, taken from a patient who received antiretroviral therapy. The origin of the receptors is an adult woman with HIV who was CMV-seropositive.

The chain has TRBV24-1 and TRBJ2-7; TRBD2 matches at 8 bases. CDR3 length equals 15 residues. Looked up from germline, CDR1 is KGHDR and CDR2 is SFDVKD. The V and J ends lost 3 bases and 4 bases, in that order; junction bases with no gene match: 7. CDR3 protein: CATSDGAGGSYEQYF. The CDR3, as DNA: TGTGCCACCAGTGATGGGGCGGGGGGCTCATACGAGCAGTACTTC.

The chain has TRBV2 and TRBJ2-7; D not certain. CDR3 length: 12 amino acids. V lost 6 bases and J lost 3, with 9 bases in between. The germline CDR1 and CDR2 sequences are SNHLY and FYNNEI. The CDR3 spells CASRIENYEQYF. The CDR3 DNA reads TGTGCCAGCAGAATCGAGAACTACGAGCAGTACTTC.

The CDR3 loop reads CASSKTGADTEAFF. CDR3 nucleotides: TGTGCCAGCAGTAAGACCGGGGCAGACACTGAAGCTTTCTTT. The chain links TRBV6-1 to TRBJ1-1, with a weak D call TRBD1 (5 bases). The CDR3 runs to 14 residues. CDR1 is MNHNS and CDR2 is SASEGT in the germline V gene. V was pared by 5 bases and J by 3 bases, with 13 bases between.

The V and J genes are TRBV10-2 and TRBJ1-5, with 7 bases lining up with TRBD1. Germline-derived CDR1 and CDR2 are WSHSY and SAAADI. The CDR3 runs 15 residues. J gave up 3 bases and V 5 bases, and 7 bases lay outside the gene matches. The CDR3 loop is CASSTMTGYNQPQHF. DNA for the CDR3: TGCGCCAGCAGTACGATGACAGGGTACAATCAGCCCCAGCATTTT.

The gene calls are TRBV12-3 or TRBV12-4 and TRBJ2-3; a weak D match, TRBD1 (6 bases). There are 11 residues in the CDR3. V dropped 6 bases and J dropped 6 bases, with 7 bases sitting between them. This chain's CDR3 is CASRDRDTQYF. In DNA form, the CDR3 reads TGTGCCAGCAGAGACAGGGATACGCAGTATTTT.

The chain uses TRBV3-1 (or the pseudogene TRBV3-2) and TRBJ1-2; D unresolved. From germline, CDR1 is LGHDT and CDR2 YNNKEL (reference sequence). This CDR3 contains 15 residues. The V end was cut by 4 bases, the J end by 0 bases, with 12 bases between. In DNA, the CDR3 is TGTGCCAGCAGCCGGTCGGATTCACCTAACTATGGCTACACCTTC. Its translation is CASSRSDSPNYGYTF.

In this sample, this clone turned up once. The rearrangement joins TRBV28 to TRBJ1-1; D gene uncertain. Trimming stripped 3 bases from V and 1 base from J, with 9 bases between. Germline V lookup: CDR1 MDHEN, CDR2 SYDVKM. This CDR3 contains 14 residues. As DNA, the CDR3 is TGTGCCAGCAGTTTGGCAAATCCGAACACTGAAGCTTTCTTT. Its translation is CASSLANPNTEAFF.

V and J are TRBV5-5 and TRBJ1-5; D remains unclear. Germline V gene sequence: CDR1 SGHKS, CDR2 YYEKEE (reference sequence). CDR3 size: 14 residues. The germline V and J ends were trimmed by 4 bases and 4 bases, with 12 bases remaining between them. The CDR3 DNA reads TGTGCCAGCAGCCCCCAGGCGGGGAATCAGCCCCAGCATTTT. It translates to CASSPQAGNQPQHF.

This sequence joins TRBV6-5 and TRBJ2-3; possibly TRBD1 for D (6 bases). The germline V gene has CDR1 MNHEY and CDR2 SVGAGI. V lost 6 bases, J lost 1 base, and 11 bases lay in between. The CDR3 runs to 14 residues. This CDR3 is CASSTGRGTDTQYF. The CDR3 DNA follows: TGTGCCAGCAGCACAGGGCGGGGCACAGATACGCAGTATTTT.

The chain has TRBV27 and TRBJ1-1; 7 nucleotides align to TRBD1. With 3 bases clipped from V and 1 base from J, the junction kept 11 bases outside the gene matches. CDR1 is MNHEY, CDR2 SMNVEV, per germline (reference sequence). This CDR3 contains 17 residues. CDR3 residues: CASSFRGRIGGNTEAFF. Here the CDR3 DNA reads TGTGCCAGCAGTTTCAGGGGGAGGATAGGGGGGAACACTGAAGCTTTCTTT.

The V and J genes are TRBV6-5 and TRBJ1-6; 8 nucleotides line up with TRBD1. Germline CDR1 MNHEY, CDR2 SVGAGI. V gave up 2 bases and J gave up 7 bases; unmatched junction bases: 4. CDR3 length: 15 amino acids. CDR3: CASSYTDRGNSPLHF. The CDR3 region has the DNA TGTGCCAGCAGTTACACTGACAGGGGCAATTCACCCCTCCACTTT.

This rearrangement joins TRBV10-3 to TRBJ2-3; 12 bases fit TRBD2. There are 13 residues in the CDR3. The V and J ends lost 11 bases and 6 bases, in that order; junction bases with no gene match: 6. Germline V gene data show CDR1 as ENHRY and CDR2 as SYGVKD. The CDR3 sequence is CAASGLAGDTQYF. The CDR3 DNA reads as TGTGCCGCGTCGGGACTAGCGGGTGATACGCAGTATTTT.

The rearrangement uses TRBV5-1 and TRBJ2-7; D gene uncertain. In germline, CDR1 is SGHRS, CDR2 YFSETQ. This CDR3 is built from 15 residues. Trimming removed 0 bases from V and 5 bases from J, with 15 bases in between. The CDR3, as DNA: TGCGCCAGCAGCTTGGGGGCTATTAGCAGAAACGAGCAGTACTTC. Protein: CASSLGAISRNEQYF.

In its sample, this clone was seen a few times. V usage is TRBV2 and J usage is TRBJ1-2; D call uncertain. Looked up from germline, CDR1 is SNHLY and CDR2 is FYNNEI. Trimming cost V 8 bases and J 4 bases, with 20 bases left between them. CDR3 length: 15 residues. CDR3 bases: TGTGCCAGCCCTAAGGGAGACCTGGCGGGCTATGGCTACACCTTC. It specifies CASPKGDLAGYGYTF.

CDR3 protein: CASSSTGRTSYEQYF. The CDR3 DNA reads as TGTGCCAGCAGCTCTACAGGGCGGACCTCCTACGAGCAGTACTTC. The V and J genes are TRBV5-6 and TRBJ2-7; D possibly corresponds to TRBD1 (6 bases). V lost 3 bases, J lost 0 bases, and 13 bases lay in between. CDR3 size: 15 residues. Per the germline V gene, CDR1 is SGHDT and CDR2 is YYEEEE.

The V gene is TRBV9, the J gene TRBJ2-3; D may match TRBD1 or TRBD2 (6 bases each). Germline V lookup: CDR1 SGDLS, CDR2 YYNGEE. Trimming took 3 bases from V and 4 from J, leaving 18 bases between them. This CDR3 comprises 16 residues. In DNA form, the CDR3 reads TGTGCCAGCAGCGGCCCCTCGGGGGCGCAATCAGATACGCAGTATTTT. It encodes CASSGPSGAQSDTQYF.

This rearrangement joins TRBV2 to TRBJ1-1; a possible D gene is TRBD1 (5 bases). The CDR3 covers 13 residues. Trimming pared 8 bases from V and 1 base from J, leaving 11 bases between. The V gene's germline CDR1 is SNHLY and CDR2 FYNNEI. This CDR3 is CASLRQPNTEAFF. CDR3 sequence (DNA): TGTGCCAGCCTAAGACAGCCGAACACTGAAGCTTTCTTT.

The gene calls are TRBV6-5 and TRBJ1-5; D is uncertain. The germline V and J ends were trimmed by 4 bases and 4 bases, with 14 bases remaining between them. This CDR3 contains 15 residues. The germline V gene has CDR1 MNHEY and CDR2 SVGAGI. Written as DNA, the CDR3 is TGTGCCAGCAGTTTAGGGCAGACTCTGAATCAGCCCCAGCATTTT. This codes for CASSLGQTLNQPQHF.

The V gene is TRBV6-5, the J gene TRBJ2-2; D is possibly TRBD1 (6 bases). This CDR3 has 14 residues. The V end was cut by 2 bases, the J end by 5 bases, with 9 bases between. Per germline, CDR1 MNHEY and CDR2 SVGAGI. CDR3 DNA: TGTGCCAGCAGTTACCAGACAGGAACCGGGGAGCTGTTTTTT. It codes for CASSYQTGTGELFF.

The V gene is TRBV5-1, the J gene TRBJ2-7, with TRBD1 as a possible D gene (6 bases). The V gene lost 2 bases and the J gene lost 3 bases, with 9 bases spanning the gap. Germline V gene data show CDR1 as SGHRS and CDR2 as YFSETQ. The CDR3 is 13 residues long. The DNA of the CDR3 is TGCGCCAGCAGCTTCGTACAGGGCTACGAGCAGTACTTC. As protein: CASSFVQGYEQYF.

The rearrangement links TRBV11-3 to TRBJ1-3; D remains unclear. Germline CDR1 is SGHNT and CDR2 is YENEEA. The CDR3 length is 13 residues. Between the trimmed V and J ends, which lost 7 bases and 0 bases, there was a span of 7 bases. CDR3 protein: CASNSNSGNTIYF. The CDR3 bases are TGTGCCAGCAATAGCAACTCTGGAAACACCATATATTTT.

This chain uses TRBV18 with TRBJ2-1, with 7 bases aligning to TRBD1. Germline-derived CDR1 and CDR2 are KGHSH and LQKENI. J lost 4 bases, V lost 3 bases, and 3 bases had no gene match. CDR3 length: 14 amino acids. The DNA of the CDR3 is TGTGCCAGCTCACCCCGGGACAGTTACAATGAGCAGTTCTTC. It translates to CASSPRDSYNEQFF.

The chain's CDR3 is CASSLQHNEKLFF. As DNA, the CDR3 is TGTGCCAGCAGCTTACAGCATAATGAAAAACTGTTTTTT. The chain couples TRBV7-2 to TRBJ1-4; D remains ambiguous. The CDR3 is made up of 13 amino acids. Per germline, CDR1 SGHTA and CDR2 FQGNSA. V lost 2 bases and J lost 4, with 5 bases in between.

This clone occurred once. The CDR3 nucleotides are TGTGCCAGCAGCTTAGGCCAGGGTGGTGGAGCTGAAGCTTTCTTT. Its translation: CASSLGQGGGAEAFF. The rearrangement links TRBV7-8 to TRBJ1-1; D might be TRBD1 (5 bases). Per germline, CDR1 SGHVS and CDR2 FQNEAQ. The V gene lost 1 base and the J gene lost 6 bases, with 15 bases spanning the gap. The CDR3 is 15 residues long.

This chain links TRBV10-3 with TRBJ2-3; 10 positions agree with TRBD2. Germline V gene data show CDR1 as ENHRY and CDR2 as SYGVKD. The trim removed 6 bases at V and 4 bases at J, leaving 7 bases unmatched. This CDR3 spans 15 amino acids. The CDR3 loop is CAISVGSGGADTQYF. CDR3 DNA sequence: TGTGCCATCAGCGTAGGAAGCGGGGGGGCAGATACGCAGTATTTT.

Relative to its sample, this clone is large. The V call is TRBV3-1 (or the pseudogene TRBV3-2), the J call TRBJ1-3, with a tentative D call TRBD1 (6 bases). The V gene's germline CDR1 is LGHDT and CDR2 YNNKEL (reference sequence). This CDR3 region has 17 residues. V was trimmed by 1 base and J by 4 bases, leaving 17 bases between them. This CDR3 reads CASSQGSVRGSGNTIYF. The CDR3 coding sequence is TGTGCCAGCAGCCAAGGAAGCGTAAGGGGGTCCGGAAACACCATATATTTT.

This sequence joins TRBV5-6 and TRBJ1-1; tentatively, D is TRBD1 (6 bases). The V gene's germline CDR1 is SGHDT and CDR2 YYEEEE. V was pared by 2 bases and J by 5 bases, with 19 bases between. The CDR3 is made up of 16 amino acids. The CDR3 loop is CASSLLGAGSDTEAFF. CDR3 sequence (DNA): TGTGCCAGCAGCTTACTGGGGGCCGGTTCGGATACTGAAGCTTTCTTT.